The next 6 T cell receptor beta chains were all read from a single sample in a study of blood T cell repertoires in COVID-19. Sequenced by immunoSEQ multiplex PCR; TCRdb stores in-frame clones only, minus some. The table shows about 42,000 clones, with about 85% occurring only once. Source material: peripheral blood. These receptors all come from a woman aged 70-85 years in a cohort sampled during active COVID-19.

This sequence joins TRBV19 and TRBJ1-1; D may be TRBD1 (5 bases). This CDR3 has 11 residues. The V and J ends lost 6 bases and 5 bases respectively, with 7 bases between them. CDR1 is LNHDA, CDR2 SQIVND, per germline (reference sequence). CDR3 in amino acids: CASSRETEAFF. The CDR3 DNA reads TGTGCCAGTAGCAGGGAAACTGAAGCTTTCTTT.

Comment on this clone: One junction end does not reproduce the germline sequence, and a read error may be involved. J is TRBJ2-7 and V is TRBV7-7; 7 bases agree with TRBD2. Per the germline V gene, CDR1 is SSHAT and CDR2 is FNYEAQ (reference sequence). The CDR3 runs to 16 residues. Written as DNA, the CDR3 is TGTGCTAGCAGCCATCGGGACTATAAGAGCTCCTACGAGCAGTACTTC. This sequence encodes CASSHRDYKSSYEQYF. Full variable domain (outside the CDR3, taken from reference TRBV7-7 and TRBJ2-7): GAGVSQSPRYKVTKRGQDVTLRCDPISSHATLYWYQQALGQGPEFLTYFNYEAQPDKSGLPSDRFSAERPEGSISTLTIQRTEQRDSAMYRCASSHRDYKSSYEQYFGPGTRLTVT.

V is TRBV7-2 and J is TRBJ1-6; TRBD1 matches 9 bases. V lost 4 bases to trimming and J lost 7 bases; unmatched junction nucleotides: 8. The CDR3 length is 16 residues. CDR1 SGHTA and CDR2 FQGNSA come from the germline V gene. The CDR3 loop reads CASSSPGQGTNSPLHF. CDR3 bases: TGTGCCAGCAGCTCACCGGGACAGGGCACGAATTCACCCCTCCACTTT.

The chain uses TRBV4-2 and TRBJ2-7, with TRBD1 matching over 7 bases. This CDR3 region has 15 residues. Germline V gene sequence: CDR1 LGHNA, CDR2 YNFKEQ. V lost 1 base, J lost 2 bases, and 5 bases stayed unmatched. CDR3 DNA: TGTGCCAGCAGCCAAGGACAGGGATCACCCTACGAGCAGTACTTC. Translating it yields CASSQGQGSPYEQYF.

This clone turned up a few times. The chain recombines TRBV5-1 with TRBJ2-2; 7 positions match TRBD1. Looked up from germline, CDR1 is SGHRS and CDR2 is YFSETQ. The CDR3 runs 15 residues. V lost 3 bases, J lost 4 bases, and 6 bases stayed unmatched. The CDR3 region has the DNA TGCGCCAGCAGCTGGAGGACAGGTTCCACCGGGGAGCTGTTTTTT. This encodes CASSWRTGSTGELFF. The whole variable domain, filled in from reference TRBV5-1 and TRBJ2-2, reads KAGVTQTPRYLIKTRGQQVTLSCSPISGHRSVSWYQQTPGQGLQFLFEYFSETQRNKGNFPGRFSGRQFSNSRSEMNVSTLELGDSALYLCASSWRTGSTGELFFGEGSRLTVL.

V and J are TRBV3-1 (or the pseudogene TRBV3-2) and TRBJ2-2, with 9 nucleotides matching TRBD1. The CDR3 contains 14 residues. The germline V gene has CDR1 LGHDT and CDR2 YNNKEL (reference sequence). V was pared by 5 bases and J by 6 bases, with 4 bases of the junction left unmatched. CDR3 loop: CASSNRGLSGELFF. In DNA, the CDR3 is TGTGCCAGCAGCAACAGGGGGCTTTCCGGGGAGCTGTTTTTT.